This entry is about one T cell receptor (beta chain). What it binds is unknown. Assay: immunoSEQ multiplex PCR; the TCRdb copy retains only in-frame clones and omits some. The table includes about 4,300 clones, over 60% detected once. These data originate in a study of T cell repertoires in ileal Crohn's disease. General observations from the study: Mucosal expansions were suggested to be mainly CD8 T cells. Active smokers at surgery had more clonal expansions than non-smokers.

V was pared by 6 bases and J by 7 bases, with 10 bases between. The V gene's germline CDR1 is SNHLY and CDR2 FYNNEI. The CDR3 is 11 amino acids. Adults with ileal or ileocolonic Crohn's disease and an indication for resection were eligible. The sequenced sample consisted of ileal tissue. This clonotype was obtained from an adult with Crohn's disease. The chain combines TRBV2 with TRBJ2-7; D is uncertain. CDR3: CASSLPREQYF. DNA for the CDR3: TGTGCCAGCAGCCTCCCGAGGGAGCAGTACTTC.